A single sample gave rise to the 21 T cell receptor beta chains below, sequenced in a study of CD8 T cells in ankylosing spondylitis. Study-wide results and caveats: What seemed typical of ankylosing spondylitis blood was a TCR beta motif built from several highly homologous variants.

TCRdb ran MiXCR on the 5' RACE reads and lists one entry per CDR3 protein. The sample shows some 400,000 distinct CDR3 sequences, approximately 20% of them seen only once. What these receptors recognize is not known. Source material: blood, either unsorted or a sorted T cell fraction (not recorded which). The receptors were sampled from a male donor with ankylosing spondylitis.

The chain combines TRBV14 with TRBJ1-2; perhaps TRBD1 as D (6 bases). The CDR3 runs to 13 residues. V lost 4 bases, J lost 7 bases, and 13 bases lay in between. CDR1 and CDR2 from the germline V gene are SGHDN and FVKESK. CDR3 sequence (DNA): TGTGCCAGCAGCCCTCACAGGGCGCGTGGCTACACCTTC. Translation: CASSPHRARGYTF.

This clonotype showed up just a few times. The genes are TRBV18 and TRBJ2-7; 9 bases are shared with TRBD2. From germline, CDR1 is KGHSH and CDR2 LQKENI. Trimming took 3 bases from V and 2 from J; bases not matched to a gene: 8. The CDR3 is 16 amino acids. This CDR3 is CASSPATSGSAYEQYF. The CDR3 DNA reads TGTGCCAGCTCACCGGCGACTAGCGGCAGCGCCTACGAGCAGTACTTC.

The chain employs TRBV29-1 and TRBJ1-2; D call uncertain. With 4 bases removed from V and 2 bases from J, the gap between germline ends came to 8 bases. The CDR3 runs to 12 residues. Germline V gene data show CDR1 as SQVTM and CDR2 as ANQGSEA. CDR3 region: CSVGSPNYGYTF. The CDR3 DNA reads as TGCAGCGTTGGGAGTCCGAACTATGGCTACACCTTC.

This clonotype was found a few times. The chain carries TRBV10-2 and TRBJ2-3; D gene unclear. Germline-derived CDR1 and CDR2 are WSHSY and SAAADI. The CDR3 is 13 residues long. V was pared by 6 bases and J by 6 bases, with 13 bases between. The CDR3 loop is CASSHGRGDTQYF. CDR3 DNA: TGCGCCAGCAGCCACGGACGTGGGGATACGCAGTATTTT.

This rearrangement joins TRBV10-3 to TRBJ2-2; 7 nucleotides match TRBD2. J gave up 4 bases and V 5 bases, and 1 base lay outside the gene matches. This CDR3 has 13 amino acids. Looked up from germline, CDR1 is ENHRY and CDR2 is SYGVKD. The CDR3: CAISTSVTGELFF. CDR3 sequence (DNA): TGTGCCATCAGTACTAGCGTCACCGGGGAGCTGTTTTTT.

J is TRBJ2-7 and V is TRBV7-9, with 7 positions matching TRBD2. The V gene's germline CDR1 is SEHNR and CDR2 FQNEAQ (reference sequence). The CDR3 loop spans 15 amino acids. V was clipped by 5 bases and J by 2 bases; unmatched bases: 9. DNA for the CDR3: TGTGCCAGCAGCCCCGATGGGCGGGAGCCCTACGAGCAGTACTTC. Its translation: CASSPDGREPYEQYF.

There are a few counts of this clonotype. The rearrangement joins TRBV15 to TRBJ2-1, with D perhaps TRBD2 (6 bases). The CDR3 has 15 amino acids. The V gene lost 2 bases and the J gene lost 10 bases, with 18 bases spanning the gap. Per the germline V gene, CDR1 is LNHNV and CDR2 is YYDKDF (reference sequence). CDR3 residues: CATSRRDSTPKEQFF. Here the CDR3 DNA reads TGTGCCACCAGCAGACGGGACTCCACCCCGAAGGAGCAGTTCTTC.

This chain joins TRBV9 and TRBJ2-3, with 13 bases identical to TRBD2. CDR1 is SGDLS, CDR2 YYNGEE, per germline. The J segment lost 1 base and the V segment lost 3 bases, leaving 14 bases of the junction unmatched. CDR3 length: 20 amino acids. CDR3 nucleotide sequence: TGTGCCAGCAGCGCAGCCCGGACTAGCGGGAGATTTGAGGGCACAGATACGCAGTATTTT. It specifies CASSAARTSGRFEGTDTQYF. The full variable domain, its missing parts supplied by reference TRBV9 and TRBJ2-3, is DSGVTQTPKHLITATGQRVTLRCSPRSGDLSVYWYQQSLDQGLQFLIQYYNGEERAKGNILERFSAQQFPDLHSELNLSSLELGDSALYFCASSAARTSGRFEGTDTQYFGPGTRLTVL.

The chain uses TRBV5-5 and TRBJ1-1, with TRBD1 as a possible D gene (5 bases). V lost 0 bases to trimming and J lost 5 bases, with 11 bases between them. The CDR3 is 14 residues long. Looked up from germline, CDR1 is SGHKS and CDR2 is YYEKEE (reference sequence). The CDR3 region has the DNA TGTGCCAGCAGCTTGGGCCCTGGGGGAACTGAAGCTTTCTTT. It codes for CASSLGPGGTEAFF.

CDR3 amino acids: CASSQEVTGGLFF. CDR3 sequence (DNA): TGTGCCAGCAGCCAAGAGGTCACAGGCGGACTGTTTTTT. This chain joins TRBV3-1 and TRBJ1-4; D might be TRBD1 (5 bases). The germline gives CDR1 LGHDT, CDR2 YNNKEL (reference sequence). Deletions cut 0 bases from V and 13 bases from J, with 12 bases between. The CDR3 contains 13 residues.

V usage is TRBV20-1 and J usage is TRBJ2-7, with 9 nucleotides matching TRBD2. Unmatched junction bases numbered 12, after V lost 3 bases and J lost 6 bases. The CDR3 length is 15 residues. The germline V gene has CDR1 DFQATT and CDR2 SNEGSKA (reference sequence). In DNA, the CDR3 is TGCAGTGCTAGTTTGGCTAGCGGGGCCAGTCGCGAGCAGTACTTC. The encoded protein is CSASLASGASREQYF.

There are many counts of this clonotype. The rearrangement joins TRBV12-3 or TRBV12-4 to TRBJ1-5; maybe TRBD1 (6 bases). The ends were cut back, 6 bases at V and 1 base at J, with 10 bases in the middle. The CDR3 loop spans 14 amino acids. The CDR3 nucleotides are TGTGCCAGCAGCTCAGGGGTGAGCAATCAGCCCCAGCATTTT. Translated: CASSSGVSNQPQHF.

This clonotype was picked up a small number of times. CDR3 DNA sequence: TGCGCCAGCAGACAACACGCCGGGACTAGCGGACCACAGCAGTTCTTC. This gives the protein CASRQHAGTSGPQQFF. The chain combines TRBV5-1 with TRBJ2-1; 11 bases line up with TRBD2. Germline trimming cut 5 bases from V and 11 bases from J; bases unmatched to any gene: 15. This CDR3 is built from 16 residues. Germline V gives CDR1 SGHRS, CDR2 YFSETQ.

This rearrangement joins TRBV12-3 or TRBV12-4 to TRBJ2-5; D is uncertain. The V end lost 7 bases, the J end lost 1 base, and 10 bases lay between the germline ends. This CDR3 is built from 13 residues. As DNA, the CDR3 is TGTGCCAGCACCGCCTCGGTCCAAGAGACCCAGTACTTC. This sequence encodes CASTASVQETQYF.

The sample holds one count of this clonotype. A read error may produce the germline difference seen at one junction end. The chain is built from TRBV7-7 and TRBJ2-1, with D hard to call. The germline V gene encodes CDR1 SSHAT and CDR2 FNYEAQ (reference sequence). The CDR3 sequence is 13 residues long. This CDR3 reads CASSLSQVNEQFF. The CDR3, as DNA: TGTGCTAGCAGCTTAAGTCAGGTCAATGAGCAGTTCTTC.

V is TRBV3-1 and J is TRBJ1-1, with unresolved D. This CDR3 comprises 15 residues. The germline V gene has CDR1 LGHDT and CDR2 YNNKEL (reference sequence). Trimming took off 0 bases at V and 1 base at J, with 9 bases between the two ends. In nucleotides, the CDR3 is TGTGCCAGCAGCCAAGAACGGGTAGGGAACACTGAAGCTTTCTTT. This codes for CASSQERVGNTEAFF.

CDR3 sequence (DNA): TGTGCCACCAGTGATACAGGGGGGGTTTACAATGAGCAGTTCTTC. This codes for CATSDTGGVYNEQFF. V is TRBV24-1 and J is TRBJ2-1; weak D call: TRBD1 (8 bases). The CDR3 totals 15 residues. V gave up 3 bases and J gave up 4 bases, with 12 bases separating them. Germline CDR1 and CDR2: KGHDR and SFDVKD.

The chain has TRBV29-1 and TRBJ2-7, with TRBD1 matching over 7 bases. The CDR3 runs to 16 residues. CDR1 is SQVTM and CDR2 is ANQGSEA in the germline V gene. J was trimmed by 4 bases and V by 5 bases; bases with no gene match: 17. The CDR3 is CSVFGGGQLGVYEQYF. The CDR3 nucleotides are TGCAGCGTTTTTGGTGGGGGACAGCTTGGAGTTTACGAGCAGTACTTC.

This clonotype has more than one count but fewer than ten. The V and J genes are TRBV6-5 and TRBJ2-7; D is possibly TRBD1 (5 bases). Germline values: CDR1 MNHEY, CDR2 SVGAGI. The V end lost 4 bases, the J end lost 3 bases, and 13 bases lay between the germline ends. The CDR3 sequence is 14 residues long. The CDR3 reads CASSLGARVYEQYF. The CDR3 DNA reads TGTGCCAGCAGTTTAGGGGCCAGGGTCTACGAGCAGTACTTC.

The V gene is TRBV12-3 or TRBV12-4, the J gene TRBJ2-1, with D possibly being TRBD2 (6 bases). V gave up 7 bases and J gave up 3 bases, with 13 bases separating them. The CDR3 spans 14 residues. CDR3 bases: TGTGCCAGCACCCGGGGGACCATCTACAATGAGCAGTTCTTC. Translating gives CASTRGTIYNEQFF.

The chain is built from TRBV20-1 and TRBJ2-7; D is undetermined. The CDR3 is 14 amino acids. Germline lookup yields CDR1 DFQATT and CDR2 SNEGSKA (reference sequence). V was trimmed by 6 bases and J by 6 bases, leaving 21 bases between them. CDR3 nucleotides: TGCAGTGCCCCGAAGGTGGACCCTCAGGTCGAGCAGTACTTC. Its translation: CSAPKVDPQVEQYF.